Given below is one T cell receptor (beta chain) in context. The method was immunoSEQ multiplex PCR; TCRdb's version includes in-frame clones alone and lacks a portion of them. The sample records about 28,000 clones, 75% to 90% being singletons. V dropped 5 bases and J dropped 1; count of bases not matched to a gene: 12. This CDR3 contains 17 residues. Per germline, CDR1 MDHEN and CDR2 SYDVKM. The sample belongs to a study of OX40 agonist ivuxolimab in advanced cancers. The chain uses TRBV28 and TRBJ2-5, with 8 bases matching TRBD2. Sequencing used CD4+ or CD8+ T cells sorted from blood, obtained in a trial of the OX40 agonist ivuxolimab. The sequence was collected from an adult with an advanced solid tumor such as melanoma, head and neck, liver or kidney cancer. CDR3: CASSPLWGSGTQETQYF. Written as DNA, the CDR3 is TGTGCCAGCAGTCCCCTCTGGGGTAGCGGGACCCAAGAGACCCAGTACTTC.